This TCR beta chain was recorded in a study of neoadjuvant nivolumab and ipilimumab in lung cancer. About the research overall: The combination arm added day-1 ipilimumab 1 mg/kg to nivolumab 3 mg/kg on days 1, 15, 29.

TCRdb's copy holds only in-frame clones and misses some; the assay was immunoSEQ multiplex PCR. The table records 18,000 or so clones, under 85% of them present only once. Germline V gene lookup returns CDR1 GTSNPN and CDR2 SVGIG (reference sequence). The CDR3 is made up of 12 amino acids. Trimming removed 0 bases from V and 10 bases from J, with 7 bases in between. The sequenced sample was tumor tissue, obtained after neoadjuvant nivolumab, alone or with ipilimumab, at or shortly before surgery. This receptor was identified in an adult with non-small cell lung cancer. The chain carries TRBV30 and TRBJ1-6; D remains ambiguous. The CDR3 here is CAWSVKTSPLHF. The DNA for the CDR3 is TGTGCCTGGAGTGTAAAGACATCACCCCTCCACTTT.